These 20 T cell receptor beta chains were all obtained from the same sample, sequenced in a study of cytotoxic CD8 clonotypes in ibrutinib-treated CLL. Assay used: immunoSEQ multiplex PCR; TCRdb lists only in-frame clones, some missing. Here the sample spans about 140,000 clones, approximately 89% being singletons. Specimen: PBMCs, collected after 12 months of ibrutinib treatment. The origin of the receptors is a human donor with chronic lymphocytic leukemia.

The V and J genes are TRBV29-1 and TRBJ2-2, with TRBD2 matching 10 bases. The CDR3 spans 17 residues. Germline-derived CDR1 and CDR2 are SQVTM and ANQGSEA. Losses at the gene ends were 7 bases for V and 1 base for J; bases not matched to a gene: 12. CDR3 nucleotide sequence: TGCAGCGCCTTGTGGAGTAGCGGGAGGCAGAACACCGGGGAGCTGTTTTTT. Translating gives CSALWSSGRQNTGELFF.

The chain links TRBV6-5 to TRBJ2-1, with 7 bases aligning to TRBD1. After removal of 2 bases from V and 6 bases from J, the junction contained 7 bases not matched to a gene. Germline loops: CDR1 MNHEY, CDR2 SVGAGI. The CDR3 runs 15 residues. CDR3 region: CASSYQGQGVNEQFF. CDR3 bases: TGTGCCAGCAGTTACCAAGGCCAGGGGGTCAATGAGCAGTTCTTC.

In this sample, this clone turned up a few times. V and J are TRBV10-1 and TRBJ1-3; possible D gene TRBD1, 6 bases. This CDR3 is built from 14 residues. The germline gives CDR1 WNHNN, CDR2 SYGVQD (reference sequence). V lost 3 bases, J lost 5 bases, and 11 bases lay in between. The CDR3 nucleotides read TGCGCCAGCAGTGATGCGACAGGAAGAAACACCATATATTTT. It encodes CASSDATGRNTIYF.

The J gene is TRBJ2-4, the V gene TRBV2, with a weak D call TRBD2 (6 bases). Germline CDR1 and CDR2: SNHLY and FYNNEI. V was cut by 8 bases and J by 7 bases, with 15 bases left in between. The CDR3 length is 13 residues. Here the CDR3 reads CASEGLRGNIQYF. The CDR3 DNA follows: TGTGCCAGCGAAGGGCTACGGGGGAACATTCAGTACTTC.

V gene TRBV18 combines with J gene TRBJ2-1, with TRBD1 as a possible D gene (6 bases). CDR1 is KGHSH and CDR2 is LQKENI in the germline V gene. The V gene lost 6 bases and the J gene lost 8 bases, with 17 bases spanning the gap. The CDR3 totals 14 residues. DNA of the CDR3: TGTGCCAGCTCCCCTCGTACAGGGTTTGATGAGCAGTTCTTC. It specifies CASSPRTGFDEQFF.

This chain joins TRBV27 and TRBJ2-3; 7 nucleotides match TRBD2. Germline V gene lookup returns CDR1 MNHEY and CDR2 SMNVEV (reference sequence). J was trimmed by 0 bases and V by 8 bases; bases with no gene match: 11. The CDR3 contains 16 residues. CDR3 nucleotide sequence: TGTGCCAGCCGCACAAGGGGAGGGGATAGCACAGATACGCAGTATTTT. Its protein product is CASRTRGGDSTDTQYF.

The chain recombines TRBV6-5 with TRBJ2-7; D could derive from TRBD1 or TRBD2 (6 bases each). Trimming pared 6 bases from V and 3 bases from J, leaving 18 bases between. Germline V gives CDR1 MNHEY, CDR2 SVGAGI. CDR3 size: 15 residues. Written as DNA, the CDR3 is TGTGCCAGCAGGAAACAGGGAGAGGGAGGCTACGAGCAGTACTTC. Its protein product is CASRKQGEGGYEQYF.

This chain links TRBV4-1 with TRBJ2-1; D may be TRBD1 (5 bases). The CDR3 runs to 15 residues. V lost 1 base and J lost 7, with 14 bases in between. Germline CDR1 is MGHRA and CDR2 is YSYEKL. The CDR3 region has the DNA TGCGCCAGCAGCCAAGTTGAGACAGTGCGGAATGAGCAGTTCTTC. Translation gives CASSQVETVRNEQFF.

The genes are TRBV11-3 and TRBJ2-7; D perhaps matches TRBD1 (6 bases). The CDR3 extends over 13 amino acids. From germline, CDR1 is SGHNT and CDR2 YENEEA. Trimming cost V 6 bases and J 6 bases, with 15 bases left between them. CDR3: CASSNTGFAEQYF. CDR3 DNA: TGTGCCAGCAGTAATACAGGGTTCGCCGAGCAGTACTTC.

This clone was found once. The chain carries TRBV11-3 and TRBJ2-2; 7 bases fit TRBD1. Germline CDR1 is SGHNT and CDR2 is YENEEA. The trim removed 6 bases at V and 1 base at J, leaving 2 bases unmatched. The CDR3 has 14 residues. The CDR3 sequence: CASRGDRNTGELFF. CDR3 coding DNA: TGTGCCAGCAGAGGGGACAGGAACACCGGGGAGCTGTTTTTT.

The V call is TRBV2, the J call TRBJ1-5; possible D gene TRBD1, 6 bases. Per germline, CDR1 SNHLY and CDR2 FYNNEI. The CDR3 loop spans 14 amino acids. With 6 bases removed from V and 4 bases from J, the gap between germline ends came to 13 bases. The CDR3 sequence is CASRIQGRNQPQHF. The CDR3 DNA is TGTGCCAGCAGAATTCAGGGGAGGAATCAGCCCCAGCATTTT.

The table lists this clone with a count of one. The chain recombines TRBV10-3 with TRBJ2-5; D is unresolved. Germline V gene lookup returns CDR1 ENHRY and CDR2 SYGVKD. V lost 4 bases to trimming and J lost 1 base, with 1 base between them. The CDR3 consists of 11 residues. Here the CDR3 DNA reads TGTGCCATCAGTGCCCAAGAGACCCAGTACTTC. It translates to CAISAQETQYF.

The chain carries TRBV5-1 and TRBJ1-1; D not resolved. The CDR3 totals 14 residues. V was shortened by 0 bases and J by 1 base, with 7 bases between the two germline ends. CDR1 is SGHRS, CDR2 YFSETQ, per germline. The CDR3 bases are TGCGCCAGCAGCTTGGGAGGGTCGAACACTGAAGCTTTCTTT. This sequence encodes CASSLGGSNTEAFF.

V and J are TRBV27 and TRBJ2-1; a weak D match, TRBD2 (6 bases). This CDR3 region has 15 residues. V was shortened by 5 bases and J by 0 bases, with 11 bases between the two germline ends. CDR1 and CDR2 from the germline V gene are MNHEY and SMNVEV (reference sequence). Here the CDR3 DNA reads TGTGCCAGCAGTCTAGCGTTAAGCTCCTACAATGAGCAGTTCTTC. It codes for CASSLALSSYNEQFF.

V usage is TRBV5-5 and J usage is TRBJ1-1; no definite D call. Germline-derived CDR1 and CDR2 are SGHKS and YYEKEE (reference sequence). V gave up 5 bases and J gave up 5 bases, with 13 bases separating them. The CDR3 totals 13 residues. CDR3 bases: TGTGCCAGCAGTTACCTCCCTACGACTGAAGCTTTCTTT. This codes for CASSYLPTTEAFF.

This chain joins TRBV5-8 and TRBJ1-4; the D gene is possibly TRBD1 (5 bases). This CDR3 spans 15 amino acids. The V gene's germline CDR1 is SGHTS and CDR2 YDEGEE. V was shortened by 3 bases and J by 0 bases, with 9 bases between the two germline ends. CDR3 sequence (DNA): TGTGCCAGCAGCTCGACAGTAACAACTAATGAAAAACTGTTTTTT. Its translation: CASSSTVTTNEKLFF.

V gene TRBV7-9 combines with J gene TRBJ2-4; D might be TRBD1 or TRBD2, each matching 5 bases. The CDR3 is made up of 13 amino acids. The V end was cut by 11 bases, the J end by 1 base, with 12 bases between. Germline V CDR1 and CDR2: SEHNR, FQNEAQ (reference sequence). Here the CDR3 reads CAVVEGAKNIQYF. The CDR3 bases are TGTGCCGTCGTTGAGGGGGCCAAAAACATTCAGTACTTC.

The table lists this clone with a count of one. V is TRBV6-6 and J is TRBJ2-1; 13 bases are shared with TRBD2. The CDR3 length is 15 residues. Germline V lookup: CDR1 MNHNY, CDR2 SVGAGI (reference sequence). Germline trimming cut 5 bases from V and 6 bases from J; bases unmatched to any gene: 4. CDR3 in DNA: TGTGCCAGCAGTCAGGGACTAGCGGGGAGCAATGAGCAGTTCTTC. It yields the protein CASSQGLAGSNEQFF.

V is TRBV2 and J is TRBJ2-1; 9 bases match TRBD2. This CDR3 spans 14 amino acids. J gave up 5 bases and V 4 bases, and 3 bases lay outside the gene matches. Germline lookup yields CDR1 SNHLY and CDR2 FYNNEI. The CDR3 sequence is CASSVREGHNEQFF. The CDR3 DNA sequence: TGTGCCAGCAGTGTGCGGGAGGGCCACAATGAGCAGTTCTTC.

The rearrangement joins TRBV6-4 to TRBJ2-5; TRBD2 aligns across 13 bases. The germline gives CDR1 MRHNA, CDR2 SNTAGT. The length of the CDR3 is 15 residues. Germline trimming cut 7 bases from V and 0 bases from J; bases unmatched to any gene: 2. The CDR3: CASNGLAGDQETQYF. The CDR3 nucleotides read TGTGCCAGCAACGGACTAGCGGGGGACCAAGAGACCCAGTACTTC.